The rows below give T cell receptor beta chains drawn from one sample of a study of shared clonotypes between healthy human individuals. Sequencing used immunoSEQ multiplex PCR; TCRdb keeps in-frame clones, though not all of them. Altogether about 510,000 clones are present, 90% to 96% being singletons, with the ten largest covering 0.06%. Sequencing was performed on naive CD4+ T cells sorted from blood. These receptors originate from a woman in her 30s in good health. Both conserved end residues are part of each CDR3. The D gene is left open where the match is weak. Expanded clones are given a class, and other clones once, few, many or no size at all.

j_call: TRBJ2-2
d_call: .
v_call: TRBV5-1
clone_size: .
cdr3_nt: TGCGCCAGCAGAGAACCTGGGGGAACCGGGGAGCTGTTTTTT
cdr3_aa: CASREPGGTGELFF

j_call: TRBJ2-1
d_call: .
v_call: TRBV7-2
clone_size: .
cdr3_nt: TGTGCCAGCAGCACCCCTGCCACGAGGAGCAATGAGCAGTTCTTC
cdr3_aa: CASSTPATRSNEQFF

j_call: TRBJ2-5
d_call: TRBD2
v_call: TRBV27
clone_size: .
cdr3_nt: TGTGCCAGCAAACCGGGACTAGCGGGAGGAGAGACCCAGTACTTC
cdr3_aa: CASKPGLAGGETQYF

j_call: TRBJ2-3
d_call: .
v_call: TRBV10-1
clone_size: .
cdr3_nt: TGCGCCAGCAGCCGTCGGACGGGGGGCACAGATACGCAGTATTTT
cdr3_aa: CASSRRTGGTDTQYF

j_call: TRBJ2-4
d_call: .
v_call: TRBV30
clone_size: .
cdr3_nt: TGTGCCTGGCGGGGGTTAGCCAAAAACATTCAGTACTTC
cdr3_aa: CAWRGLAKNIQYF

j_call: TRBJ1-4
d_call: .
v_call: TRBV4-1
clone_size: .
cdr3_nt: TGCGCCAGCAGCCATGCCGCAATCCGGACGCTTAATGAAAAACTGTTTTTT
cdr3_aa: CASSHAAIRTLNEKLFF

j_call: TRBJ1-3
d_call: TRBD1
v_call: TRBV7-6
clone_size: .
cdr3_nt: TGTGCCAGCAGTTCCGAACAGGGGATCTCTGGAAACACCATATATTTT
cdr3_aa: CASSSEQGISGNTIYF

j_call: TRBJ2-1
d_call: TRBD2
v_call: TRBV6-5
clone_size: once
cdr3_nt: TGTGCCAGCAGTTACAGCGGGAGGCGGGGGTATGAGCAGTTCTTC
cdr3_aa: CASSYSGRRGYEQFF

j_call: TRBJ1-6
d_call: .
v_call: TRBV27
clone_size: .
cdr3_nt: TGTGCCAGCAGTTTTTGGAACAGTGGGGGCGGGGCGAGTAATTCACCCCTCCACTTT
cdr3_aa: CASSFWNSGGGASNSPLHF

j_call: TRBJ2-7
d_call: .
v_call: TRBV11-3
clone_size: .
cdr3_nt: TGTGCCAGCAGCGGGGGGGGCCCACCCCGCTACGAGCAGTACTTC
cdr3_aa: CASSGGGPPRYEQYF

j_call: TRBJ2-1
d_call: TRBD2
v_call: TRBV19
clone_size: .
cdr3_nt: TGTGCCAGCCGCCTAGGGACTAGCTCCTACAATGAGCAGTTCTTC
cdr3_aa: CASRLGTSSYNEQFF

j_call: TRBJ1-2
d_call: .
v_call: TRBV4-1
clone_size: .
cdr3_nt: TGCGCCAGCAGCCCTGAAGTAGGTGGCTACACCTTC
cdr3_aa: CASSPEVGGYTF

j_call: TRBJ2-7
d_call: .
v_call: TRBV19
clone_size: .
cdr3_nt: TGTGCCAGTAGAGGTGGGAGTAGGTACGAGCAGTACTTC
cdr3_aa: CASRGGSRYEQYF

j_call: TRBJ2-7
d_call: .
v_call: TRBV6-5
clone_size: .
cdr3_nt: TGTGCCATCAGTGAGTCGGCAGCCTCCTACGAGCAGTACTTC
cdr3_aa: CAISESAASYEQYF

j_call: TRBJ1-1
d_call: TRBD1
v_call: TRBV5-1
clone_size: .
cdr3_nt: TGCGCCAGCAGCCCAAGGTCGACAGGGGGCACCTATTCTCCTGAAGCTTTCTTT
cdr3_aa: CASSPRSTGGTYSPEAFF

j_call: TRBJ2-2
d_call: .
v_call: TRBV10-1
clone_size: .
cdr3_nt: TGCGCCAGCCGCGCCGGGACTTCCAGCGGGGAGCTGTTTTTT
cdr3_aa: CASRAGTSSGELFF

j_call: TRBJ1-3
d_call: TRBD1
v_call: TRBV18
clone_size: .
cdr3_nt: TGTGCCAGCTCACCACTCAGGACAGGGGACGGAAACACCATATATTTT
cdr3_aa: CASSPLRTGDGNTIYF

j_call: TRBJ1-2
d_call: TRBD1
v_call: TRBV7-2
clone_size: .
cdr3_nt: TGTGCCAGCACCCTCTTAGGACAGGGCGCGGGCTACACCTTC
cdr3_aa: CASTLLGQGAGYTF

j_call: TRBJ2-2
d_call: .
v_call: TRBV7-9
clone_size: .
cdr3_nt: TGTGCCAGCACTGGGGGGACCCATGCGGCCGGGGAGCTGTTTTTT
cdr3_aa: CASTGGTHAAGELFF

j_call: TRBJ2-7
d_call: .
v_call: TRBV5-5
clone_size: once
cdr3_nt: TGTGCCAGCAGCCCCGGCATACAGGGTTGGCAGTACTTC
cdr3_aa: CASSPGIQGWQYF

j_call: TRBJ2-1
d_call: TRBD1
v_call: TRBV4-1
clone_size: .
cdr3_nt: TGCGCCAGCAGCCCCGGACAGGGGCCTTACAATGAGCAGTTCTTC
cdr3_aa: CASSPGQGPYNEQFF

j_call: TRBJ2-1
d_call: .
v_call: TRBV16
clone_size: .
cdr3_nt: TGTGCCAGCAGCCCTTTTAAGGGCTCCTACAATGAGCAGTTCTTC
cdr3_aa: CASSPFKGSYNEQFF

j_call: TRBJ2-7
d_call: TRBD2
v_call: TRBV7-9
clone_size: .
cdr3_nt: TGTGCCAGCAGCTTAGCGGGAGGGCCGGGCGAGCAGTACTTC
cdr3_aa: CASSLAGGPGEQYF

j_call: TRBJ2-5
d_call: .
v_call: TRBV7-2
clone_size: .
cdr3_nt: TGTGCCAGCAGCTCTCAGGGCCAAGAGACCCAGTACTTC
cdr3_aa: CASSSQGQETQYF

j_call: TRBJ1-3
d_call: .
v_call: TRBV28
clone_size: .
cdr3_nt: TGTGCCAGCAGTGGTCAGGGCTCCACTCTTGGAAACACCATATATTTT
cdr3_aa: CASSGQGSTLGNTIYF

j_call: TRBJ2-2
d_call: TRBD1
v_call: TRBV5-1
clone_size: once
cdr3_nt: TGCGCCACCAGGGGGCTCGACACCGGGGAGCTGTTTTTT
cdr3_aa: CATRGLDTGELFF

j_call: TRBJ2-1
d_call: .
v_call: TRBV19
clone_size: .
cdr3_nt: TGTGCCAGTAGTATCGGCCCACCCTCCTACAATGAGCAGTTCTTC
cdr3_aa: CASSIGPPSYNEQFF

j_call: TRBJ2-7
d_call: .
v_call: TRBV28
clone_size: .
cdr3_nt: TGTGCCAGCAGCCGAAAGCGGGCCGCCTCCTACGAGCAGTACTTC
cdr3_aa: CASSRKRAASYEQYF

j_call: TRBJ2-5
d_call: TRBD2
v_call: TRBV11-2
clone_size: .
cdr3_nt: TGTGCCAGCAGCCGCATCCCGCCGGGACTAGCGGGAGAAGAGACCCAGTACTTC
cdr3_aa: CASSRIPPGLAGEETQYF

j_call: TRBJ1-2
d_call: .
v_call: TRBV29-1
clone_size: .
cdr3_nt: TGCAGCATCCAGGGTGGCTATGGCTACACCTTC
cdr3_aa: CSIQGGYGYTF

j_call: TRBJ1-1
d_call: .
v_call: TRBV21-1
clone_size: .
cdr3_nt: TGTGCCAGCAGCAAAGCGGGCGGGAACACTGAAGCTTTCTTT
cdr3_aa: CASSKAGGNTEAFF

j_call: TRBJ2-2
d_call: TRBD1
v_call: TRBV18
clone_size: once
cdr3_nt: TGTGCCAGCTCACCAGGGACAGGGGATTCCGGGGAGCTGTTTTTT
cdr3_aa: CASSPGTGDSGELFF

j_call: TRBJ1-3
d_call: .
v_call: TRBV5-6
clone_size: .
cdr3_nt: TGTGCCAGCAGCCTGCAGTTCTCTGGAAACACCATATATTTT
cdr3_aa: CASSLQFSGNTIYF

j_call: TRBJ2-3
d_call: TRBD2
v_call: TRBV2
clone_size: .
cdr3_nt: TGTGCCAGCTTCAAATGGACTAGCGGGACCACAGATACGCAGTATTTT
cdr3_aa: CASFKWTSGTTDTQYF

j_call: TRBJ2-1
d_call: TRBD2
v_call: TRBV5-1
clone_size: .
cdr3_nt: TGCGCCAGCAGCCAGGATAGGACTAGCGGATACAATGAGCAGTTCTTC
cdr3_aa: CASSQDRTSGYNEQFF

j_call: TRBJ2-5
d_call: .
v_call: TRBV11-1
clone_size: .
cdr3_nt: TGTGCCAGCAGCCCATCAGGACACCAGTGGTGGGAGACCCAGTACTTC
cdr3_aa: CASSPSGHQWWETQYF

j_call: TRBJ2-7
d_call: TRBD2
v_call: TRBV6-1
clone_size: .
cdr3_nt: TGTGCCAGCGGGACTAGCGGACCCTACGAGCAGTACTTC
cdr3_aa: CASGTSGPYEQYF

j_call: TRBJ1-1
d_call: TRBD1
v_call: TRBV6-4
clone_size: .
cdr3_nt: TGTGCCAGCAGTGAGGGACAGGGCAACACTGAAGCTTTCTTT
cdr3_aa: CASSEGQGNTEAFF

j_call: TRBJ1-1
d_call: .
v_call: TRBV7-8
clone_size: .
cdr3_nt: TGTGCCAGCAGCTTAAGGGCAGCCAGCGAGGAGGCTGAAGCTTTCTTT
cdr3_aa: CASSLRAASEEAEAFF